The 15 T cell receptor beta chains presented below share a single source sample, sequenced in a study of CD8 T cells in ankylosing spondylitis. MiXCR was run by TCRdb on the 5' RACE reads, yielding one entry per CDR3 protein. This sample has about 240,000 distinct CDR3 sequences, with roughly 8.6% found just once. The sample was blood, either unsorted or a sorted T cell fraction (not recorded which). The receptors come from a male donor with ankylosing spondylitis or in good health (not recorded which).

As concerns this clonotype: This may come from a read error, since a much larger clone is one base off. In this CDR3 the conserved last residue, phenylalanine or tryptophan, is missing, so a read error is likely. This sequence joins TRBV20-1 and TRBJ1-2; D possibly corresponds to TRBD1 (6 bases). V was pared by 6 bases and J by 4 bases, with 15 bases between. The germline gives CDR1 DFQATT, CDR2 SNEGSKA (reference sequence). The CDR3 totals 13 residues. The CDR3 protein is CSAGGQGIYGYTS. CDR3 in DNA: TGCAGTGCAGGGGGGCAGGGCATCTATGGCTACACCTCC.

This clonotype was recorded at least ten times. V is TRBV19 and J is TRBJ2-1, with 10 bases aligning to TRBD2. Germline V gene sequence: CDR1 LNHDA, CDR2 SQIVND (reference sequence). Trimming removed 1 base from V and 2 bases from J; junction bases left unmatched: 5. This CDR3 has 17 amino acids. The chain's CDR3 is CASSIAGSGRTYNEQFF. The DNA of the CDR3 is TGTGCCAGTAGTATAGCGGGTAGCGGGAGGACCTACAATGAGCAGTTCTTC.

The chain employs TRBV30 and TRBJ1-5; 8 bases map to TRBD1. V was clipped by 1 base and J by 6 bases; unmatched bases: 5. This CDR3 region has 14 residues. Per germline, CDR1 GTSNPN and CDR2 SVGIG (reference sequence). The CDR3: CAWSAGQGGQPQHF. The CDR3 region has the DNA TGTGCCTGGAGTGCCGGACAGGGCGGTCAGCCCCAGCATTTT.

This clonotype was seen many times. The CDR3, as DNA: TGCGCCAGCAGCTTGACTAGCTATGAGCAGTTCTTC. This encodes CASSLTSYEQFF. The J gene is TRBJ2-1, the V gene TRBV5-1, with TRBD2 as a possible D gene (6 bases). Germline V gene lookup returns CDR1 SGHRS and CDR2 YFSETQ. Trimming removed 1 base from V and 8 bases from J, with 7 bases in between. The CDR3 has 12 residues.

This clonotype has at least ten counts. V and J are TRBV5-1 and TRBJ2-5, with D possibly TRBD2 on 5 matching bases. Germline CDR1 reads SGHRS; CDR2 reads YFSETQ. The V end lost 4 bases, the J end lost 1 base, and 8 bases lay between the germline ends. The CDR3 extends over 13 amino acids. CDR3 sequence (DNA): TGCGCCAGCAGCCCTAGCAGCCAAGAGACCCAGTACTTC. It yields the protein CASSPSSQETQYF.

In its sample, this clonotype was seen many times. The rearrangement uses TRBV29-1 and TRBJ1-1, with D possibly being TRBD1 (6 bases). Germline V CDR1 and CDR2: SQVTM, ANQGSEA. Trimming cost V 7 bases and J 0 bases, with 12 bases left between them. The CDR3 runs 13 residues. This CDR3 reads CSAGQTLNTEAFF. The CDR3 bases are TGCAGCGCCGGACAGACCCTGAACACTGAAGCTTTCTTT.

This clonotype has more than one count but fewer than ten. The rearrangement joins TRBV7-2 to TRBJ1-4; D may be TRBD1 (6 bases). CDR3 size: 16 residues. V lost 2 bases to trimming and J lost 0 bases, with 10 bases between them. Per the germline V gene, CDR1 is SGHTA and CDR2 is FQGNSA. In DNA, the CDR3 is TGTGCCAGCAGCTTACGGACAGCTCCAACTAATGAAAAACTGTTTTTT. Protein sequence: CASSLRTAPTNEKLFF.

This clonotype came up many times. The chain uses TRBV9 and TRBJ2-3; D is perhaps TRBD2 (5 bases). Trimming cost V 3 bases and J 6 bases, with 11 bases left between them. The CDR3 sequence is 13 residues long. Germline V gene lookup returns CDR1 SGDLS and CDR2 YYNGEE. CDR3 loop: CASSGTETDTQYF. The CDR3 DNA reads TGTGCCAGCAGCGGGACTGAAACGGATACGCAGTATTTT.

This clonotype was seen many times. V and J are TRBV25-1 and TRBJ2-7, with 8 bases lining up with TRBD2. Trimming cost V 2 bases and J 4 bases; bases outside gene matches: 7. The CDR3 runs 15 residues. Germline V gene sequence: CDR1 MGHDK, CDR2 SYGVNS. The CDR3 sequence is CASSEPASGRYEQYF. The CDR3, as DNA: TGTGCCAGCAGTGAACCGGCTAGCGGGCGATACGAGCAGTACTTC.

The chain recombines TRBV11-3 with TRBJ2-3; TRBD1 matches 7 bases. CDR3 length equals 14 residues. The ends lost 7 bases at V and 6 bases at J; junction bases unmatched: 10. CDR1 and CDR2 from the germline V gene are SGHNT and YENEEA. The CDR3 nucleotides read TGTGCCAGCACGCGAGACAGGGCCACCGATACGCAGTATTTT. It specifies CASTRDRATDTQYF.

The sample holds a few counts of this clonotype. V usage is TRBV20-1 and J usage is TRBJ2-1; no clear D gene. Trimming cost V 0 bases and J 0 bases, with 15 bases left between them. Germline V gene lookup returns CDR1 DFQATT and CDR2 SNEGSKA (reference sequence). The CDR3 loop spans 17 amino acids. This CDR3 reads CSARDKAHRPSYNEQFF. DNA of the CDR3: TGCAGTGCTAGAGATAAGGCCCACCGTCCCTCCTACAATGAGCAGTTCTTC.

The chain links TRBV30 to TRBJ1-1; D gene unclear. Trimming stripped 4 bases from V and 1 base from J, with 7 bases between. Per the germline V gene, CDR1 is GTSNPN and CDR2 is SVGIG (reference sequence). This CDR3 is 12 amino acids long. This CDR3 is CAWKAGNTEAFF. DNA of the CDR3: TGTGCCTGGAAGGCAGGGAACACTGAAGCTTTCTTT.

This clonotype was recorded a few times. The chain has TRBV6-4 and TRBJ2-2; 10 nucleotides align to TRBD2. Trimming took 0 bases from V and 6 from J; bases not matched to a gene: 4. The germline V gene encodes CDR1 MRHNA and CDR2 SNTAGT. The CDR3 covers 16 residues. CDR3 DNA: TGTGCCAGCAGTGACTCGTCCAGCGGGGGGGCCGGGGAGCTGTTTTTT. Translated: CASSDSSSGGAGELFF.

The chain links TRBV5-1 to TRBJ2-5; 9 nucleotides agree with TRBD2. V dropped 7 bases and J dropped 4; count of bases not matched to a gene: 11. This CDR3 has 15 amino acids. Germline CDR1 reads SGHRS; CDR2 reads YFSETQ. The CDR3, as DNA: TGCGCCAGCGACCAGGTAGCGGGAGCCCCAGAGACCCAGTACTTC. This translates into CASDQVAGAPETQYF.

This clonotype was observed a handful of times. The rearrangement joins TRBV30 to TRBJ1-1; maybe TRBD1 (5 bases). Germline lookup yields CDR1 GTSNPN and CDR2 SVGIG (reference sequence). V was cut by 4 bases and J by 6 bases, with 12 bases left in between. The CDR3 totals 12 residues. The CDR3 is CAWTPRGAEAFF. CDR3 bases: TGTGCCTGGACCCCTAGGGGTGCTGAAGCTTTCTTT.